This TCR beta chain was identified in a study of T cell repertoires in cytomegalovirus infection. Study-wide background: In public TCR beta signatures, there were indications of both CMV infection and matching HLA type. Study-level findings and limits: It was HLA-C-restricted CMV-specific TCR beta clonotypes that dominated the response ex vivo. The cumulative frequency of public TCR beta families identified carriers of CMV plus the relevant HLA.

One entry per CDR3 protein, called by TCRdb with MiXCR from the reads. The sample lists 300,000 or so distinct CDR3 sequences; about 23% were seen once. Germline V gives CDR1 SGHDT, CDR2 YYEEEE. The length of the CDR3 is 11 residues. This clonotype was detected once. Its antigen is unknown. One junction end disagrees with the germline gene, perhaps due to a read error. The receptor was derived from a human donor in good health (CMV status not recorded). Some clones in this sample may be carry-over from other donors' samples. Material for sequencing was PBMCs. The chain recombines TRBV5-6 with TRBJ1-1, with TRBD1 as a possible D gene (5 bases). CDR3 sequence (DNA): TGCGCCTCAGGGCGAGACACTGAAGCTTTCTTT. It codes for CASGRDTEAFF. Full variable domain (missing parts from reference TRBV5-6 and TRBJ1-1): DAGVTQSPTHLIKTRGQQVTLRCSPKSGHDTVSWYQQALGQGPQFIFQYYEEEERQRGNFPDRFSGHQFPNYSSELNVNALLLGDSALYLCASGRDTEAFFGQGTRLTVV.